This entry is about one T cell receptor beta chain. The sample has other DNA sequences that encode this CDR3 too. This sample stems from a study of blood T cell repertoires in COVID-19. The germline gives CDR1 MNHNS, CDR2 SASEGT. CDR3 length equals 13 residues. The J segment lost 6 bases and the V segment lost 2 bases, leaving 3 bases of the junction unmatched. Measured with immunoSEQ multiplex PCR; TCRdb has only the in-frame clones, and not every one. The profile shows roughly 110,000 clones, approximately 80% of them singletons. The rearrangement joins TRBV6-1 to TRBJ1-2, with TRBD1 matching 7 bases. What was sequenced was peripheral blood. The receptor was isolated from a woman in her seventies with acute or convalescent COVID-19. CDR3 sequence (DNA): TGTGCCAGCAGTGAACAGGGGGAGAATGGCTACACCTTC. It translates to CASSEQGENGYTF.